The TCR beta chain described here comes from a study of cytomegalovirus exposure and HLA in healthy donors (TCRdb year 2017). About the full investigation: In an earlier analysis of approximately 640 of the donors, 276 Gb of sequence data and 117 million unique TCR beta sequences from 150 million to 200 million T cells were reported. Roughly 290 gigabases of sequencing data and roughly 80 million unique TCR sequences made up an early release that covered 500 to 700 HLA-typed donors. Of the approximately 400 genotyped donors, roughly 76% were placed in the genetic ancestry cluster associated with self-reported Caucasian donors. The study aimed to test whether cataloging public T cell receptors could reveal signatures of past pathogen exposure. The study profiled the T cell repertoires of under 850 subjects by immunosequencing and related them to cytomegalovirus serostatus. A separate validation cohort of roughly 130 different subjects was used in addition to the approximately 700-subject first cohort. The study combined high-throughput TCR immunosequencing, statistical association of individual TCRs with disease status, and machine learning to predict cytomegalovirus infection status. To study patterns of TCR occurrence, a later analysis re-analyzed previously published TCR beta repertoires from around 670 donors and added high-resolution HLA genotyping. In the later analysis, no new phenotypic data were used to find candidate immune exposures; instead, reliance was placed on TCR beta sequences and their occurrence across donors. To decide whether each TCR beta V gene segment behaved as functional or pseudogenic, an earlier analysis of some 600 of the donors relied on high-throughput TCR beta sequencing. Alongside the repertoire data, information on donor age, sex, ethnicity and CMV serostatus was compiled. A later genetic analysis took genome-wide SNP genotypes for about three fifths of the 666 donors and used that subset as a discovery cohort. Every discovery cohort repertoire had been produced on one sequencing platform. HLA typing covered class I and class II loci at four-digit resolution. Typing coverage varied by locus: roughly 629-630 donors for A, B, C, DRB1 and DQB1; approximately 560 for DQA1; 600 to 610 for DPA1; 450 to 480 for DPB1. About 5 DR-DQ haplotypes were handled as single units for association and clustering, since linkage in the cohort was strong. Among about 390 genotyped donors of the cohort, an average of approximately 250,000 unique TCR beta nucleotide sequences were sequenced per donor, roughly 18% of them non-productive. Overall results and qualifications from the work: Roughly uniform sequencing depth across donors was assumed in presence/absence analyses, although this assumption may not hold. A further reported finding was that TCR beta sequences accurately predicted the HLA-A and HLA-B alleles for most subjects in the first cohort. The study listed 164 TCR beta chains as associated with cytomegalovirus. In a later analysis, several top co-occurrence clusters were reported to appear linked to parvovirus B19, influenza, CMV and Epstein-Barr virus. The authors suggested that the approach could potentially be extended to other disease states and immunological phenotypes. V-gene and J-gene trimming of TCR beta chains was associated with a missense DCLRE1C variant in a later genetic analysis, and the association was replicated in an independent cohort. Assigning TCR associations to individual alleles was difficult when HLA alleles, especially DR and DQ, strongly co-occurred. A cluster of highly shared sequence variants was judged likely to be a technical artifact of the sequencing pipeline. In both the original and validation cohorts, the classifier was reported to diagnose cytomegalovirus status with high specificity and sensitivity. Because HLA typing was missing for some donors at each locus, association tests included only the typed subset. While some public TCRs were present in many individuals, most TCR sequences turned up only very rarely across donors. In this cohort, only TCR beta chains were sequenced, and detectable features were limited by the absence of alpha or paired-chain data. The only immune exposure information available for the cohort was CMV serostatus. Because counts were too low, roughly 16 rarely observed V segments, including chromosome 9 orphons, were excluded from the earlier analysis of 500 to 700 of the donors. An earlier analysis of approximately 500 of the donors showed that most TCR beta V segments appeared in productive rearrangements either about 87% or about 30% of the time, which broadly matched IMGT annotations. Compared with the roughly 700-donor mean, donors in an Asian-associated ancestry cluster had fewer N-insertions in productive TCRs, according to a later genetic analysis. A few of the identified cytomegalovirus-associated TCR beta chains were confirmed in vitro to be specific for cytomegalovirus antigens. Some IMGT-functional V segments, including TRBV6-2 and TRBV6-3, could not be distinguished by the 87-base-pair reads and were therefore excluded. A later analysis associated 16,951 TCR beta sequences with specific HLA alleles at a false discovery rate of 0.05. A later analysis found that HLA-associated TCR beta chains were more clonally expanded and had lower generation probabilities than equally common non-associated chains. In a later analysis, most CMV-associated TCR beta chains were found to appear HLA-restricted, with HLA associations seemingly driven largely by CMV exposure. A later analysis found that TCR association rates varied across HLA loci, with DRB1 alleles showing the most associated TCRs and HLA-C alleles the fewest. Linkage disequilibrium might explain the correlated functional status among segregating V segments, but an unknown experimental factor could not be excluded.

The receptor library was made with the immunoSEQ multiplex PCR assay. A mixture of 60 forward primers for TCR Vbeta segments and 13 reverse primers for TCR Jbeta segments was used in the multiplex PCR. The CDR3 region of rearranged TCR beta genes was amplified from genomic DNA with a multiplex PCR assay. The Illumina HiSeq System was used to sequence the amplified TCR beta libraries as 87-base-pair reads. The published analysis was carried out like this. Across the 640 or so repertoires, a later analysis counted some 81 million unique TCR beta chains, 9.5 million to 12 million of which were shared by at least two donors. Raw reads were error-corrected and collapsed into unique sequences with a nearest-neighbor algorithm that merged closely related sequences to remove PCR and sequencing errors. To assign V, D and J gene segments, CDR3 sequences were aligned to IMGT reference sequences. For a sequence to be retained, a match of at least six nucleotides to both a V gene segment and a J gene segment was required. Rearrangements were called productive when the CDR3 lacked stop codons and stayed in frame with V and J; all others were non-productive. Following IMGT convention, CDR3 was defined as the stretch from the second conserved V-encoded cysteine up to the conserved J-encoded phenylalanine. In an earlier analysis of around 640 of the donors, sequences lacking an unambiguous match to a single V gene segment were excluded. An earlier analysis of fewer than 750 of the donors called V segments functional above 56.7% productive rearrangements and segregating when the between-donor standard deviation exceeded 5%. A statistical classification framework was built to diagnose cytomegalovirus status from the catalog of TCR beta chain sequences. In a later analysis, TCR nucleotide sequences were compared against IMGT/GENE-DB human TR gene sequences so that V and J genes could be assigned. A later analysis assigned CDR3 sequences and most-parsimonious VDJ recombination scenarios with the TCRdist pipeline. A later analysis defined each TCR beta chain by its CDR3 amino acid sequence plus V-gene family, and excluded reads lacking a unique V-gene family. To address suspected cross-contamination and a sequencing artifact, a later analysis removed approximately 590 highly shared, low-generation-probability nucleotide sequences. In a later analysis, a clonal expansion index was calculated for each public chain from normalized within-repertoire ranks of inferred template counts. A later analysis computed generation probabilities with a VDJ recombination model fitted to out-of-frame rearrangements, and checked the results against IGoR. Hypergeometric tests were used in a later analysis to score TCR-TCR, TCR-HLA and TCR-CMV co-occurrence, with a repertoire-size bias correction applied to the TCR pairs. A later analysis estimated false discovery rates by permuting HLA or CMV assignments 20 times. A later analysis grouped co-occurring TCRs with DBSCAN, adding TCRdist sequence similarity when clustering within HLA-allele-positive subsets. Repertoires with fewer than 30,000 or more than 120,000 public chains, plus five repertoires with anomalous nucleotide sharing, were excluded from co-occurrence clustering. In its TCRdb copy, this immuneACCESS table keeps in-frame sequences only and misses some clones. Where compared with another copy, unresolved V genes explain less than half of these, and the others have no known cause. That table furnishes V, J and clone size, whereas the DNA furnished D and trimming. This sample holds some 200,000 clones; over 60% were observed only once. The top ten constitute 2.3% of the sample.

The cysteine opens and the phenylalanine closes a CDR3 of 14 amino acids. Left in the record is the CDR3 DNA by itself, 42 bases read in frame from the first base. CDR1 and CDR2 were assigned from the germline V gene as MDHEN and SYDVKM. Cut back by 7 bases and 3 bases, the V and J ends lie 12 bases apart. The cohort comprised 666 healthy bone marrow donors. At the time of sampling, every cohort member was nominally healthy, though immune exposures that went unrecorded were likely present. The donor was CMV seronegative and was included in the group of a few hundred seronegative cohort members. A peripheral blood sample was collected from each donor, and TCR beta sequencing was performed on peripheral blood mononuclear cells. The Qiagen DNeasy Blood Extraction Kit was used to extract genomic DNA from the blood cell samples. On this clone itself: Its antigen is currently not known. No qualities accompany the bases; no much larger clone lies one base away.

The sequence links TRBV28 to TRBJ1-4; a tentative D match to TRBD1 spans 6 bases. The source is a woman aged 50 to 65 in good health and CMV-seronegative. Source material: PBMCs. The CDR3 in this case is CASKIRGANEKLFF. The nucleotide sequence is TGTGCCAGCAAGATCAGGGGAGCTAATGAAAAACTGTTTTTT.